This entry lists 16 T cell receptor beta chains sequenced from one sample in a study of lymphopenia after photon versus proton radiotherapy. Profiled with immunoSEQ multiplex PCR; TCRdb holds only in-frame clones, not every one. The data contain around 24,000 clones, around 83% of them singletons. This material consisted of peripheral blood, taken from a patient treated with photon-based radiotherapy. The receptors were gathered from a man aged 25-40 years with gastric cancer.

V and J are TRBV29-1 and TRBJ1-1, with D tentatively TRBD1 (5 bases). Germline V gives CDR1 SQVTM, CDR2 ANQGSEA. The CDR3 is made up of 13 amino acids. Trimming left V 6 bases short and J 10 bases short, with 21 bases between. The CDR3 sequence: CSVDRDRTLGAFF. The CDR3 DNA reads as TGCAGCGTGGACCGGGACCGTACTCTCGGAGCTTTCTTT.

The chain recombines TRBV15 with TRBJ1-4, with D unresolved. This CDR3 spans 13 amino acids. Looked up from germline, CDR1 is LNHNV and CDR2 is YYDKDF (reference sequence). V lost 3 bases and J 8 bases, leaving 10 bases between the germline ends. This CDR3 is CATSSPFSEKLFF. Written as DNA, the CDR3 is TGTGCCACCAGCAGCCCCTTTTCCGAAAAACTGTTTTTT.

V and J are TRBV19 and TRBJ1-2; no clear D gene. The CDR3 length is 12 residues. Germline V gene data show CDR1 as LNHDA and CDR2 as SQIVND (reference sequence). Between the trimmed V and J ends, which lost 7 bases and 0 bases, there was a span of 6 bases. CDR3 amino acids: CASTEPNYGYTF. The CDR3 DNA reads as TGTGCCAGTACTGAGCCTAACTATGGCTACACCTTC.

This clone was observed a handful of times. This sequence joins TRBV15 and TRBJ2-5; D not resolved. The germline gives CDR1 LNHNV, CDR2 YYDKDF (reference sequence). This CDR3 contains 13 residues. Between the trimmed V and J ends, which lost 3 bases and 3 bases, there was a span of 8 bases. CDR3 nucleotide sequence: TGTGCCACCAGCAGGGACCAAGAAGAGACCCAGTACTTC. It yields the protein CATSRDQEETQYF.

The chain carries TRBV7-9 and TRBJ2-7, with D possibly TRBD1 on 6 matching bases. Trimming shortened V by 5 bases and J by 5 bases, and 13 bases separated the two germline ends. CDR3 length equals 13 residues. Germline V lookup: CDR1 SEHNR, CDR2 FQNEAQ (reference sequence). The CDR3 bases are TGTGCCAGCAGCACCTCCGGGACAAACGAGCAGTACTTC. Its translation is CASSTSGTNEQYF.

The genes are TRBV6-1 and TRBJ2-7; 7 bases are a match to TRBD2. Germline V gene lookup returns CDR1 MNHNS and CDR2 SASEGT. The CDR3 contains 14 residues. Trimming removed 1 base from V and 6 bases from J; junction bases left unmatched: 6. The CDR3 loop reads CASSEGWEGTEQYF. For the CDR3, the DNA is TGTGCCAGCAGTGAAGGATGGGAGGGGACCGAGCAGTACTTC.

V gene TRBV5-1 combines with J gene TRBJ2-7; a possible D gene is TRBD1 (5 bases). This CDR3 region has 14 residues. Germline values: CDR1 SGHRS, CDR2 YFSETQ. V lost 0 bases and J lost 3, with 10 bases in between. The CDR3 DNA follows: TGCGCCAGCAGCTTGGCCCCGGACAACTACGAGCAGTACTTC. Translated, it gives CASSLAPDNYEQYF.

The chain carries TRBV29-1 and TRBJ1-2, with a tentative D call TRBD1 (5 bases). The CDR3 runs 12 residues. The ends were cut back, 7 bases at V and 3 bases at J, with 12 bases in the middle. Germline V CDR1 and CDR2: SQVTM, ANQGSEA. The CDR3 loop is CSGTLGDYGYTF. The CDR3 coding sequence is TGCAGCGGTACGCTGGGGGACTATGGCTACACCTTC.

This chain connects TRBV10-2 to TRBJ2-3; D is ambiguous. Germline V gene lookup returns CDR1 WSHSY and CDR2 SAAADI. The V end lost 4 bases, the J end lost 2 bases, and 7 bases lay between the germline ends. The CDR3 has 13 residues. CDR3 amino acids: CASSVAATDTQYF. CDR3 DNA: TGCGCCAGCAGTGTTGCGGCCACAGATACGCAGTATTTT.

This clone was counted a few times. The genes are TRBV18 and TRBJ2-1, with 7 bases identical to TRBD2. The germline gives CDR1 KGHSH, CDR2 LQKENI. This CDR3 contains 14 residues. With V trimmed by 2 bases and J by 8 bases, 6 bases remained unmatched. The CDR3 DNA reads as TGTGCCAGCTCACCAAATTGGGGGGGTGATGAGCAGTTCTTC. Residues: CASSPNWGGDEQFF.

V and J are TRBV10-1 and TRBJ2-1; TRBD1 agrees at 12 bases. CDR3 length: 14 residues. Per the germline V gene, CDR1 is WNHNN and CDR2 is SYGVQD (reference sequence). Losses at the gene ends were 6 bases for V and 10 bases for J; bases not matched to a gene: 7. The CDR3 spells CASRPGQGADEQFF. The DNA for the CDR3 is TGCGCCAGCAGGCCGGGACAGGGGGCGGACGAGCAGTTCTTC.

The rearrangement uses TRBV11-2 and TRBJ1-6; 7 nucleotides align to TRBD1. The CDR3 runs 13 residues. Germline values: CDR1 SGHAT, CDR2 FQNNGV. The trim removed 9 bases at V and 7 bases at J, leaving 6 bases unmatched. The CDR3 reads CASRGLGNSPLHF. CDR3 in DNA: TGTGCCAGTAGGGGGCTCGGGAATTCACCCCTCCACTTT.

The V and J genes are TRBV5-8 and TRBJ2-3; no firm D call. Deletions cut 2 bases from V and 2 bases from J, with 0 bases between. The CDR3 loop spans 11 amino acids. CDR1 and CDR2 (germline): SGHTS, YDEGEE. The CDR3 DNA reads as TGTGCCAGCAGCTTCACAGATACGCAGTATTTT. Protein product: CASSFTDTQYF. The full variable domain, rest sourced from reference TRBV5-8 and TRBJ2-3, is EAGVTQSPTHLIKTRGQQATLRCSPISGHTSVYWYQQALGLGLQFLLWYDEGEERNRGNFPPRFSGRQFPNYSSELNVNALELEDSALYLCASSFTDTQYFGPGTRLTVL.

V is TRBV6-1 and J is TRBJ1-1; 8 bases match TRBD1. Germline V gene data show CDR1 as MNHNS and CDR2 as SASEGT. The CDR3 spans 14 residues. Losses at the gene ends were 6 bases for V and 5 bases for J; bases not matched to a gene: 8. CDR3 DNA: TGTGCCAGCAGGGGGACAGGAGGGAAGACTGAAGCTTTCTTT. Its protein product is CASRGTGGKTEAFF.

CDR3 sequence: CASSLGSGSVQETQYF. The CDR3 bases are TGCGCCAGCAGCTTGGGTAGCGGGAGTGTCCAAGAGACCCAGTACTTC. The chain carries TRBV5-1 and TRBJ2-5, with 9 nucleotides matching TRBD2. Germline CDR1 reads SGHRS; CDR2 reads YFSETQ. Unmatched junction bases numbered 4, after V lost 0 bases and J lost 1 base. The CDR3 sequence is 16 residues long.

This clone appeared a single time. The rearrangement joins TRBV12-5 to TRBJ2-2, with D unresolved. The CDR3 is 16 residues long. Germline V gene lookup returns CDR1 LGHNT and CDR2 FRNRAP. V dropped 6 bases and J dropped 4 bases, with 18 bases sitting between them. The CDR3: CASGSAPAGGTGELFF. The CDR3 nucleotides are TGTGCTAGTGGAAGCGCCCCGGCCGGTGGCACCGGGGAGCTGTTTTTT. Supplemented by reference TRBV12-5 and TRBJ2-2, the full variable domain reads DARVTQTPRHKVTEMGQEVTMRCQPILGHNTVFWYRQTMMQGLELLAYFRNRAPLDDSGMPKDRFSAEMPDATLATLKIQPSEPRDSAVYFCASGSAPAGGTGELFFGEGSRLTVL.